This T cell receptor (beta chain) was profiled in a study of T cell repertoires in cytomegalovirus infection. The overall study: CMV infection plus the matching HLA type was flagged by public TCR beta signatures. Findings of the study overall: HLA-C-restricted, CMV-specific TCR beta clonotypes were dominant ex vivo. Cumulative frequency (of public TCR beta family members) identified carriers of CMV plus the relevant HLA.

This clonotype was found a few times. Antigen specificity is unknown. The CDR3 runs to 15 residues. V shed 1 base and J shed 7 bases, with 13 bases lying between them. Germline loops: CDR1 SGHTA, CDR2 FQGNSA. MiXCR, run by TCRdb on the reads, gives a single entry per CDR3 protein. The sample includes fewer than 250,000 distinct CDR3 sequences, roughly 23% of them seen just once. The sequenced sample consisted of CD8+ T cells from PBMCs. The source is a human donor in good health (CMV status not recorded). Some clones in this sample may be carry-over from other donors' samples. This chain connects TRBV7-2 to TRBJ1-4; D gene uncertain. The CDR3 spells CASSLVEWAGEKLFF. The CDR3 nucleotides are TGTGCCAGCAGCTTAGTGGAGTGGGCGGGTGAAAAACTGTTTTTT.